Each of the 8 T cell receptor beta chains below was sequenced from the same sample in a study of blood T cell repertoires in COVID-19. This table comes from immunoSEQ multiplex PCR, and its TCRdb copy is limited to in-frame clones, with some not included. Counted here are 52,000 or so clones, 80% to 90% occurring once; the ten biggest clones make up around 30%. The source material was peripheral blood. The receptor set was obtained from a human donor in a cohort sampled during active COVID-19.

The chain uses TRBV7-6 and TRBJ2-7; 8 nucleotides align to TRBD1. The junction had 17 bases not matched to a gene; V was cut back by 8 bases and J by 2 bases. CDR3 length: 17 residues. Germline lookup yields CDR1 SGHVS and CDR2 FNYEAQ. The CDR3 nucleotides read TGTGCCAGCCAATTACTAGGGGGGCAGGGGGCACCCTACGAGCAGTACTTC. Residues: CASQLLGGQGAPYEQYF.

The V and J genes are TRBV5-6 and TRBJ2-3; 8 bases agree with TRBD1. With 6 bases clipped from V and 2 bases from J, the junction kept 8 bases outside the gene matches. The CDR3 has 15 amino acids. Germline V gene sequence: CDR1 SGHDT, CDR2 YYEEEE. The DNA of the CDR3 is TGTGCCAGCACCGCCCCGGGACAGGACACAGATACGCAGTATTTT. Residues: CASTAPGQDTDTQYF.

The chain has TRBV7-9 and TRBJ2-7, with D perhaps matching TRBD2 (5 bases). The CDR3 spans 13 residues. V gave up 3 bases and J gave up 3 bases, with 9 bases separating them. Germline assignment: CDR1 SEHNR and CDR2 FQNEAQ (reference sequence). CDR3 amino acids: CASSLEDRYEQYF. CDR3 in DNA: TGTGCCAGCAGCTTGGAGGATCGCTACGAGCAGTACTTC.

V gene TRBV7-2 combines with J gene TRBJ2-7, with TRBD2 identical over 7 bases. Germline V gives CDR1 SGHTA, CDR2 FQGNSA. This CDR3 comprises 14 residues. V dropped 5 bases and J dropped 0; count of bases not matched to a gene: 4. CDR3 coding DNA: TGTGCCAGCAGCGTCCCGGGGGGCTCCTACGAGCAGTACTTC. Its translation: CASSVPGGSYEQYF.

This clone was seen only once. This chain uses TRBV28 with TRBJ1-1; D might be TRBD1 (6 bases). Germline lookup yields CDR1 MDHEN and CDR2 SYDVKM. The germline V and J ends were trimmed by 8 bases and 0 bases, with 19 bases remaining between them. CDR3 size: 16 residues. As DNA, the CDR3 is TGTGCCAGCTCCCTAGGGGGGGGAACGGTGAACACTGAAGCTTTCTTT. Its translation is CASSLGGGTVNTEAFF.

The chain carries TRBV12-5 and TRBJ1-3, with unresolved D. This CDR3 is 18 amino acids long. Germline CDR1 and CDR2: LGHNT and FRNRAP. V was shortened by 0 bases and J by 2 bases, with 17 bases between the two germline ends. CDR3 coding DNA: TGTGCTAGTGGTTTGGTAGTTGTAGCGGGGTTCGCTGGAAACACCATATATTTT. This encodes CASGLVVVAGFAGNTIYF.

The V and J genes are TRBV7-2 and TRBJ2-7; D is ambiguous. Trimming pared 3 bases from V and 2 bases from J, leaving 5 bases between. The CDR3 covers 12 residues. Germline V gives CDR1 SGHTA, CDR2 FQGNSA. The DNA for the CDR3 is TGTGCCAGCAGCTTCCGGGCCTACGAGCAGTACTTC. Translating gives CASSFRAYEQYF.

The J gene is TRBJ2-3, the V gene TRBV5-1; no clear D gene. Deletions cut 5 bases from V and 1 base from J, with 11 bases between. Germline V lookup: CDR1 SGHRS, CDR2 YFSETQ. The CDR3 sequence is 14 residues long. CDR3: CASRLAGGTDTQYF. In DNA form, the CDR3 reads TGCGCCAGCAGGCTGGCCGGAGGCACAGATACGCAGTATTTT.